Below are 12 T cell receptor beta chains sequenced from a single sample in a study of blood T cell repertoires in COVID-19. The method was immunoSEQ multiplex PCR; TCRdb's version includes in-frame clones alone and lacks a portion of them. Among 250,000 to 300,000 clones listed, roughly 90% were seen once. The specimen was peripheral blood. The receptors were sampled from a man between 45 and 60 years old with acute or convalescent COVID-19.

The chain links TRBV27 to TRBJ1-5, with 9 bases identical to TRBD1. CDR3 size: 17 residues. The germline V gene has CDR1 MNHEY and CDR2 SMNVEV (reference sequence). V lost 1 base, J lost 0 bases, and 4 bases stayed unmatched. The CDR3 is CASSLFGTGFSNQPQHF. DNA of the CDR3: TGTGCCAGCAGTTTATTCGGGACAGGGTTTAGCAATCAGCCCCAGCATTTT.

CDR3 nucleotides: TGTGCCAGCAGTGAAAGAGTCTTGGGAGGGGGTAACTATGGCTACACCTTC. It encodes CASSERVLGGGNYGYTF. The gene calls are TRBV6-1 and TRBJ1-2, with D maybe TRBD1 (6 bases). CDR1 is MNHNS, CDR2 SASEGT, per germline. The CDR3 is 17 residues long. V lost 2 bases, J lost 1 base, and 17 bases lay in between.

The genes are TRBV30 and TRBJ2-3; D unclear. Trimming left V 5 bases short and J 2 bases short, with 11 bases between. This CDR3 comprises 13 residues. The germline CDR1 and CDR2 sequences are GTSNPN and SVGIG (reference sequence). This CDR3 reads CAWGPGPTDTQYF. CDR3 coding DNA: TGTGCCTGGGGGCCAGGTCCCACAGATACGCAGTATTTT.

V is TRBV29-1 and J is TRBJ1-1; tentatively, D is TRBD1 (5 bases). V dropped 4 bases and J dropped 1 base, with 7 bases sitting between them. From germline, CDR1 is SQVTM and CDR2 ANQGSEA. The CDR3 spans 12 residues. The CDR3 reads CSVGGPNTEAFF. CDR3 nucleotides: TGCAGCGTTGGGGGCCCGAACACTGAAGCTTTCTTT.

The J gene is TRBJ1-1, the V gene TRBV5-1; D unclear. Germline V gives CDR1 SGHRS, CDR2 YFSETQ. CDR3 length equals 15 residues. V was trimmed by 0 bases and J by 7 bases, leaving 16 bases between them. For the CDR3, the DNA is TGCGCCAGCAGCTTGGTCTCCTGGGTGGAGAGTGAAGCTTTCTTT. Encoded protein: CASSLVSWVESEAFF.

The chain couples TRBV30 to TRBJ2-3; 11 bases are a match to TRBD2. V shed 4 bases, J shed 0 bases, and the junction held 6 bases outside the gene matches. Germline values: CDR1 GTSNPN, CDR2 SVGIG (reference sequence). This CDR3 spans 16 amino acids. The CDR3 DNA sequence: TGTGCCTGGACCCCCGGGACTAGCGGTAGCACAGATACGCAGTATTTT. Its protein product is CAWTPGTSGSTDTQYF.

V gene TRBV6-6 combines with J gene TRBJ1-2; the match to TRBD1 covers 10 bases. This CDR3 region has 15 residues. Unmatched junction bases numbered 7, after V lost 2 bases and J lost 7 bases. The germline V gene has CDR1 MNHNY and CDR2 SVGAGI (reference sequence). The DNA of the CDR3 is TGTGCCAGCAGTTACACTGACAGGGGGCAGGGTGGCTACACCTTC. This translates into CASSYTDRGQGGYTF.

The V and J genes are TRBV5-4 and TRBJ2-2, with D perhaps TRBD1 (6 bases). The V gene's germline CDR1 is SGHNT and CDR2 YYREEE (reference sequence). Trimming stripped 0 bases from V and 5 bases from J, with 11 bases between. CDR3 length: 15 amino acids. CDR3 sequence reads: CASSLGTALTGELFF. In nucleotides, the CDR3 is TGTGCCAGCAGCTTGGGGACAGCCTTAACCGGGGAGCTGTTTTTT.

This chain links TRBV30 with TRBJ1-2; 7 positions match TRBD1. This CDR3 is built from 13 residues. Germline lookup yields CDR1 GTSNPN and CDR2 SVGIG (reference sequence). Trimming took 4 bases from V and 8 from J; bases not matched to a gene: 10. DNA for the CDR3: TGTGCCTGGACTTCATCAGGGACAGTCGGCTACACCTTC. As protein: CAWTSSGTVGYTF.

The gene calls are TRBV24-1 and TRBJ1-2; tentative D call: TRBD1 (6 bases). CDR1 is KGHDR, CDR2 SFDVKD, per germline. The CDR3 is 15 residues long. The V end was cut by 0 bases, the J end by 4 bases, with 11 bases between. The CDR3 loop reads CATSDLGDTLYGYTF. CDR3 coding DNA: TGTGCCACCAGTGATTTGGGGGACACCCTCTATGGCTACACCTTC.

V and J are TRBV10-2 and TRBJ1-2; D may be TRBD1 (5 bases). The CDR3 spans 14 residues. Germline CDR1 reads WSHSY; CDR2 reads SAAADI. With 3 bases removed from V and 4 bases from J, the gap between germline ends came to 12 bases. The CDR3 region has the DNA TGCGCCAGCAGTGAATGGGGGGAGGCCTATGGCTACACCTTC. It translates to CASSEWGEAYGYTF.

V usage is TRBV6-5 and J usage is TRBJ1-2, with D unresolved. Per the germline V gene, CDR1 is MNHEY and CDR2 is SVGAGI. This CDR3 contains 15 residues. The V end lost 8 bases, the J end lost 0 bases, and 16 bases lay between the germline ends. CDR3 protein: CASASTLTPNYGYTF. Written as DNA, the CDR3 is TGTGCCAGCGCATCGACCCTGACTCCTAACTATGGCTACACCTTC.